Following are 3 T cell receptor beta chains from one sample sequenced in a study of T-cell reconstitution after alpha-beta-depleted transplantation in children. Preparation of the TCRbeta library involved a method that used unique molecular identifiers. One entry per CDR3 protein, called by TCRdb with MiXCR from the PCR reads. Of hundreds of thousands of distinct CDR3 sequences listed, 13% are singletons. Sequenced material: PBMCs, taken before TCRalphabeta/CD19-depleted stem cell transplant. The origin of the receptors is a girl aged 2-10 years with congenital amegakaryocytic thrombocytopenia, due to receive a stem cell transplant.

This sequence joins TRBV29-1 and TRBJ2-3; 7 bases agree with TRBD2. Germline values: CDR1 SQVTM, CDR2 ANQGSEA. Trimming removed 5 bases from V and 3 bases from J; junction bases left unmatched: 5. This CDR3 has 13 residues. The CDR3, as DNA: TGCAGCGTTCGCGGGAGTTTTACAGATACGCAGTATTTT. This codes for CSVRGSFTDTQYF.

This clonotype was detected once. As DNA, the CDR3 is TGCAGCGTTGAAGGACTAGCTATTGAGCAGTTCTTC. Amino acids: CSVEGLAIEQFF. V and J are TRBV29-1 and TRBJ2-1, with 7 bases identical to TRBD2. Germline V gene data show CDR1 as SQVTM and CDR2 as ANQGSEA. This CDR3 comprises 12 residues. The trim removed 1 base at V and 9 bases at J, leaving 3 bases unmatched.

This clonotype appeared a few times. The rearrangement joins TRBV20-1 to TRBJ2-7; D possibly corresponds to TRBD2 (5 bases). The germline CDR1 and CDR2 sequences are DFQATT and SNEGSKA (reference sequence). The CDR3 is 15 amino acids. The V end lost 3 bases, the J end lost 0 bases, and 15 bases lay between the germline ends. The CDR3 is CSARRSDRDSYEQYF. For the CDR3, the DNA is TGCAGTGCTAGGAGAAGTGACCGGGACTCCTACGAGCAGTACTTC.